This TCR beta chain stems from a study of blood T cell repertoires in COVID-19. In the study overall: The United States, Italy and Spain were the sources of the acute and convalescent COVID-19 samples. In each case, the material was cDNA or gDNA derived from T cells, B-cell-depleted T cells, or PBMCs.

This clone appeared a few times. As handled by the study authors: From reference gene primer amplification, estimates of nucleated cell counts were derived. Libraries were prepared by immunoSEQ multiplex PCR; TCRdb keeps only in-frame clonotypes and omits some of them. V and J calls and clone size come straight from that table; D and trimming were deduced from the DNA. This table holds some 150,000 clones, under 90% found once. The sample was peripheral blood. The source is a woman aged 60-75 years with active or convalescent COVID-19.

CDR3 sequence (DNA): TGTGCCAGCAGCTTAGCGCTGGCTGGGCCCAACTATGGCTACACCTTC. It codes for CASSLALAGPNYGYTF. The chain is built from TRBV7-8 and TRBJ1-2; D is unresolved. Trimming took 0 bases from V and 2 from J, leaving 13 bases between them. Germline assignment: CDR1 SGHVS and CDR2 FQNEAQ. The CDR3 contains 16 residues.